This TCR beta chain was sequenced for a study of CD8+CD57+ T cells in acquired aplastic anemia (dated by TCRdb to 2016 to 2019). Looking at the study overall: A mean of around 3.3 ug of DNA, ranging from about 0.19 to 30 ug, was extracted from sorted CD4+ and CD8+ cells. CD8+CD57+ expansion was defined as a frequency above the mean frequency observed in healthy subjects.

About this clonotype itself: Its cognate antigen has yet to be identified. Base qualities are not recorded, but no much larger clone differs from it by a single base.

V and J are truncated by 2 bases and 0 bases respectively, leaving an intervening sequence of 7 bases. The germline V gene sets CDR1 to MNHEY and CDR2 to SVGAGI. Including cysteine and phenylalanine, the CDR3 has 14 amino acids. The read is trimmed to its CDR3 DNA, 42 bases read in frame from base 1. Profiling of TCR beta VDJ combinations and CDR3 sequences used genomic DNA as the template. TCR repertoire sequencing was run on an Illumina HiSeq 2000. In the original analysis: TRBV/TRBJ rearrangement plots, CDR3 size and DJ length profiles, and Simpson's diversity index were used to evaluate the repertoires. The immunodominant clone was defined as the most abundant DNA sequence in deep sequencing data. CDR3 amino acid sequences were screened for sharing across subjects and were compared with published repertoires and the VDJdb database. TCRdb trimmed public reads at Q25 via fastp, called clones via MiXCR and kept in-frame beta chains. Records with the same CDR3 protein are collapsed into one entry carrying the most frequent genes and DNA. None of the V and J calls come from the authors' own analysis; TCRdb made them. In this sample the table shows roughly 220,000 distinct CDR3 sequences, 65% of which occur a single time. About 60% of the sample comes from the top ten.

Expansion of CD8+CD57+ cells had been shown by flow cytometry in the patients chosen for sequencing. All patients had severe acquired aplastic anemia diagnosed by International Study of Aplastic Anemia and Agranulocytosis and Camitta criteria. No therapy had been received by the patients at the time of blood sampling. The study deep-sequenced TCR repertoires of sorted CD4+ and CD8+ blood T cells from severe aplastic anemia patients and healthy subjects. Patients were enrolled in the USA under clinicaltrials.gov protocols 00001620, 01623167, 00001397, 00071045, 00081523 and 00961064. Ficoll-Paque density gradient centrifugation was used to isolate peripheral blood mononuclear cells. Before DNA extraction, CD4+ and CD8+ T cells were sorted with FACS or magnetic beads. Paper-wide results and their limitations: Between patients and healthy controls, no significant difference in CD8+ Simpson's diversity was found (P=0.060). Nearly 30 CD8+ CDR3 sequences were found in both patients and controls but appeared to be highly expressed in patients and within the immunodominant clones of the patients.

What was sequenced was sorted CD4+, CD8+, or CD8+CD57+ T cells (not recorded which) from PBMCs. The V and J segments used are TRBV6-5 and TRBJ2-5; a tentative D match to TRBD1 spans 6 bases. This TCR came from a human donor with aplastic anemia. CDR3 region: CASSYEGDQETQYF. The DNA sequence is as follows: TGTGCCAGCAGTTACGAGGGGGACCAAGAGACCCAGTACTTC.